These 5 T cell receptor beta chains originate from one sample sequenced in a study of T cell changes during pregnancy in multiple sclerosis. Sequenced by immunoSEQ multiplex PCR; TCRdb stores in-frame clones only, minus some. The repertoire holds about 49,000 clones, with nearly 90% as singletons. Sample: peripheral blood, taken after pregnancy. The receptors were sampled from a female donor in good health, enrolled as a control in a pregnancy study.

J is TRBJ1-6 and V is TRBV5-1; no clear D gene. CDR3 size: 14 residues. Germline CDR1 reads SGHRS; CDR2 reads YFSETQ. Trimming stripped 0 bases from V and 5 bases from J, with 6 bases between. The CDR3 is CASSLELDNSPLHF. The CDR3 DNA sequence: TGCGCCAGCAGCTTGGAGCTGGATAATTCACCCCTCCACTTT.

The chain employs TRBV6-5 and TRBJ1-4, with D possibly TRBD1 on 6 matching bases. Trimming took 6 bases from V and 8 from J, leaving 16 bases between them. The CDR3 loop spans 14 amino acids. Germline lookup yields CDR1 MNHEY and CDR2 SVGAGI. The CDR3 protein is CASRGAGAVEKLFF. The DNA for the CDR3 is TGTGCCAGCAGAGGGGCGGGGGCGGTGGAAAAACTGTTTTTT.

The rearrangement joins TRBV29-1 to TRBJ2-3, with 7 bases identical to TRBD2. The CDR3 contains 15 residues. Unmatched junction bases numbered 11, after V lost 2 bases and J lost 6 bases. Looked up from germline, CDR1 is SQVTM and CDR2 is ANQGSEA. In DNA, the CDR3 is TGCAGCGTTGAACGTCTAGCGGCGGGTGGGGATACGCAGTATTTT. It is translated as CSVERLAAGGDTQYF.

A few counts support this clone. V and J are TRBV19 and TRBJ1-2; D uncertain. V dropped 2 bases and J dropped 7 bases, with 8 bases sitting between them. Germline V gene sequence: CDR1 LNHDA, CDR2 SQIVND (reference sequence). The CDR3 has 12 residues. The CDR3 coding sequence is TGTGCCAGTAGTATAAGAGGAGCTGGCTACACCTTC. Encoded protein: CASSIRGAGYTF.

For the CDR3, the DNA is TGTGCCAGTAGTAAGACAGGGTTGAACACTGAAGCTTTCTTT. Translation: CASSKTGLNTEAFF. The V gene is TRBV19, the J gene TRBJ1-1, with 7 bases lining up with TRBD1. The CDR3 length is 14 residues. Germline trimming cut 4 bases from V and 0 bases from J; bases unmatched to any gene: 2. Germline lookup yields CDR1 LNHDA and CDR2 SQIVND (reference sequence).